The rows below give T cell receptor beta chains drawn from one sample of a study of T cells in Graves' hyperthyroidism and ophthalmopathy. TCRdb processed the multiplex PCR reads anew with MiXCR; each CDR3 protein has one entry. Altogether about 610,000 distinct CDR3 sequences are present, under 15% being singletons, with the ten largest covering 4% to 5.5%. The specimen sequenced was blood. The source is a woman aged 40 to 50 with Graves' ophthalmopathy. Each CDR3 is given with its conserved first and last residue. Each record gives: V gene, clone size, D gene, J gene, CDR3 protein, CDR3 DNA. The D gene is left open where the match is weak. The size entry is marked missing in some rows and otherwise reads once, few, many or a size class.

>TRBV11-2|many|TRBD2|TRBJ2-7
CASSHPGLASYEQYF
TGTGCCAGCAGCCATCCGGGACTAGCGAGCTACGAGCAGTACTTC
>TRBV7-8|many|TRBD1|TRBJ2-4
CASSLTGQAGVKNIQYF
TGTGCCAGCAGCTTAACCGGACAGGCTGGGGTCAAAAACATTCAGTACTTC
>TRBV20-1|.|.|TRBJ2-3
CSARLSDTQYF
TGCAGTGCTAGGTTGTCGGATACGCAGTATTTT
>TRBV3-1|few|.|TRBJ2-7
CASSSRADATPYEQYF
TGTGCCAGCAGCTCACGAGCGGACGCTACCCCCTACGAGCAGTACTTC
>TRBV20-1|many|TRBD2|TRBJ2-7
CSAREGLAGVYEQYF
TGCAGTGCTAGAGAGGGGCTAGCGGGAGTCTACGAGCAGTACTTC
>TRBV5-1|.|TRBD1|TRBJ2-7
CASSSQGAGLYEQYF
TGCGCCAGCAGCTCACAGGGGGCTGGGCTCTACGAGCAGTACTTC
>TRBV3-1|few|.|TRBJ2-5
CASSQQEGAQYF
TGTGCCAGCAGCCAACAAGAGGGAGCCCAGTACTTC
>TRBV7-2|many|.|TRBJ2-2
CASNQQVLTGELFF
TGTGCCAGCAACCAACAGGTTCTGACCGGGGAGCTGTTTTTT
>TRBV5-6|many|TRBD1|TRBJ2-5
CASDRGETQYF
TGTGCCAGCGACAGGGGGGAGACCCAGTACTTC
>TRBV11-2|.|TRBD1|TRBJ1-1
CASSSGTGGAELTEAFF
TGTGCCAGCAGCTCCGGGACAGGGGGCGCAGAATTAACTGAAGCTTTCTTT
>TRBV6-1|many|TRBD1|TRBJ1-2
CASSEGDRVGGYTF
TGTGCCAGCAGTGAAGGTGACAGGGTGGGAGGCTACACCTTC
>TRBV4-3|.|.|TRBJ1-2
CASSQESRIDYYGYTF
TGCGCCAGCAGCCAAGAATCCAGGATAGATTACTATGGCTACACCTTC
>TRBV6-2/TRBV6-3|.|.|TRBJ2-5
CASRAWGEETQYF
TGTGCCAGCAGGGCTTGGGGGGAAGAGACCCAGTACTTC
>TRBV6-5|many|.|TRBJ1-1
CASSSQGLEAFF
TGTGCCAGCAGTTCCCAGGGGCTCGAAGCTTTCTTT
>TRBV6-1|many|.|TRBJ2-7
CASSEGLNPYEQYF
TGTGCCAGCAGTGAAGGGTTAAACCCTTACGAGCAGTACTTC
>TRBV27|few|.|TRBJ2-7
CASSSPLSGAYEQYF
TGTGCCAGCAGTTCCCCCCTTAGCGGAGCCTACGAGCAGTACTTC
>TRBV30|.|.|TRBJ1-1
CAWSRRSRTEAFF
TGTGCCTGGAGTCGGCGGTCCCGAACTGAAGCTTTCTTT
>TRBV25-1|.|.|TRBJ2-1
CASSDYLRLSSYNEQFF
TGTGCCAGCAGTGATTATCTCAGGCTCAGCTCCTACAATGAGCAGTTCTTC
>TRBV14|many|TRBD2|TRBJ2-2
CASSSTSGRVTGELFF
TGTGCCAGCAGCTCAACTAGCGGGAGAGTCACCGGGGAGCTGTTTTTT
>TRBV11-3|many|TRBD1|TRBJ2-7
CASASRDSHVDEQYF
TGTGCCAGCGCAAGCAGGGACAGCCATGTCGACGAGCAGTACTTC
>TRBV6-1|.|TRBD1|TRBJ2-7
CASRAIRQGAEQYF
TGTGCCAGCAGGGCAATCCGGCAGGGGGCCGAGCAGTACTTC
>TRBV6-2/TRBV6-3|many|.|TRBJ2-7
CASSYSLRDLMYEQYF
TGTGCCAGCAGTTACTCGTTGCGGGATCTGATGTACGAGCAGTACTTC
>TRBV6-5|.|.|TRBJ2-7
CASSYATRTYEQYF
TGTGCCAGCAGTTACGCGACTAGAACGTACGAGCAGTACTTC
>TRBV12-3/TRBV12-4|many|.|TRBJ2-7
CASTLAWVAVPSYEQYF
TGTGCCAGCACTCTGGCCTGGGTAGCGGTCCCTTCCTACGAGCAGTACTTC
>TRBV28|many|TRBD1|TRBJ2-2
CAMGQGGTGELFF
TGTGCCATGGGACAGGGAGGCACCGGGGAGCTGTTTTTT
>TRBV20-1|many|TRBD1|TRBJ2-5
CSAMDRRFQETQYF
TGCAGTGCCATGGACAGGAGATTTCAAGAGACCCAGTACTTC
>TRBV14|many|.|TRBJ1-1
CASSPAAGMNTEAFF
TGTGCCAGCAGCCCGGCGGCAGGCATGAACACTGAAGCTTTCTTT
>TRBV6-5|.|.|TRBJ2-4
CASSYSGAVAKNIQYF
TGTGCCAGCAGTTACTCTGGGGCGGTAGCCAAAAACATTCAGTACTTC
>TRBV6-5|many|TRBD1|TRBJ1-1
CASSYTGGRTEAFF
TGTGCCAGCAGCTACACAGGGGGGCGAACTGAAGCTTTCTTT
>TRBV14|.|TRBD1|TRBJ2-7
CASSRRDRRYEQYF
TGTGCCAGCAGTCGCCGGGACAGGCGATACGAGCAGTACTTC
>TRBV12-3/TRBV12-4|many|TRBD2|TRBJ2-2
CASSLTSGSYTGELFF
TGTGCCAGCAGTTTGACTAGCGGGAGCTACACCGGGGAGCTGTTTTTT
>TRBV28|many|.|TRBJ2-7
CASSQQGPSYEQYF
TGTGCCAGCAGTCAACAGGGACCATCATACGAGCAGTACTTC
>TRBV20-1|many|.|TRBJ1-2
CSASPRGTSRYGYTF
TGCAGTGCTAGCCCGAGGGGCACCTCTCGCTATGGCTACACCTTC
>TRBV29-1|.|.|TRBJ1-2
CSVVAGSYGYTF
TGCAGCGTTGTCGCGGGTTCTTATGGCTACACCTTC
>TRBV2|many|.|TRBJ1-2
CASSERASGLYGYTF
TGTGCCAGCAGTGAAAGGGCAAGCGGACTTTATGGCTACACCTTC
>TRBV6-5|.|.|TRBJ2-2
CASSYGGDHTGELFF
TGTGCCAGCAGTTACGGTGGGGACCACACCGGGGAGCTGTTTTTT
>TRBV6-2/TRBV6-3|many|TRBD2|TRBJ2-2
CASRLAGSAGELFF
TGTGCCAGCCGTCTAGCGGGTTCCGCCGGGGAGCTGTTTTTT
>TRBV29-1|few|TRBD2|TRBJ2-4
CSVGGVDATSGSLLDKNIQYF
TGCAGCGTTGGGGGGGTTGATGCGACTAGCGGGAGTTTGTTGGATAAAAACATTCAGTACTTC
>TRBV2|.|TRBD1|TRBJ2-3
CASRTGTATDTQYF
TGTGCCAGCAGGACCGGGACAGCCACAGATACGCAGTATTTT
>TRBV28|many|.|TRBJ2-7
CASGGGIYEQYF
TGTGCCAGCGGGGGGGGCATTTACGAGCAGTACTTC
>TRBV13|many|TRBD2|TRBJ2-7
CASRLAGAGTYEQYF
TGTGCCAGCAGACTAGCGGGAGCAGGGACCTACGAGCAGTACTTC
>TRBV7-9|.|.|TRBJ2-7
CASSTYRVKYF
TGTGCCAGCAGCACTTACAGGGTGAAGTACTTC
>TRBV28|many|.|TRBJ2-5
CASSSMTEYLQETQYF
TGTGCCAGCAGTTCCATGACGGAATACCTTCAAGAGACCCAGTACTTC
>TRBV6-2/TRBV6-3|many|.|TRBJ2-2
CASSQPRDQSGELFF
TGTGCCAGCAGTCAACCCAGGGACCAATCCGGGGAGCTGTTTTTT
>TRBV7-8|many|TRBD2|TRBJ2-2
CASWGLREWRTGELFF
TGTGCCAGCTGGGGTCTGCGGGAGTGGCGTACCGGGGAGCTGTTTTTT
>TRBV20-1|many|TRBD2|TRBJ2-7
CSARDPSGSLYEQYF
TGCAGTGCTAGAGATCCTAGCGGGAGTCTCTACGAGCAGTACTTC
>TRBV4-2|many|.|TRBJ2-6
CASSQGTGANVLTF
TGTGCCAGCAGCCAAGGGACCGGGGCCAACGTCCTGACTTTC
>TRBV2|many|.|TRBJ2-7
CASSEDLRGEQYF
TGTGCCAGCAGTGAGGACCTCCGAGGCGAGCAGTACTTC
>TRBV5-5|many|.|TRBJ1-1
CASSLVLLNTEAFF
TGTGCCAGCAGCTTGGTACTCCTGAACACTGAAGCTTTCTTT
>TRBV14|few|.|TRBJ2-5
CASSQGLTLNPIETQYF
TGTGCCAGCAGCCAAGGACTGACCTTGAATCCCATTGAGACCCAGTACTTC
>TRBV19|few|TRBD1|TRBJ1-2
CASQPGQGARGYTF
TGTGCCAGTCAACCGGGACAGGGGGCGCGAGGCTACACCTTC
>TRBV6-2/TRBV6-3|many|.|TRBJ2-7
CASADRYGQYF
TGTGCCAGCGCGGACAGATACGGGCAGTACTTC
>TRBV12-3/TRBV12-4|.|.|TRBJ2-5
CASSLRDIPLKETQYF
TGTGCCAGCAGTTTAAGGGACATTCCATTAAAAGAGACCCAGTACTTC
>TRBV20-1|many|TRBD1|TRBJ2-5
CSVRTGGEGETQYF
TGCAGTGTCAGGACAGGGGGAGAAGGGGAGACCCAGTACTTC
>TRBV7-9|many|.|TRBJ2-7
CASSTGTTYEQYF
TGTGCCAGCAGCACCGGGACAACTTACGAGCAGTACTTC
>TRBV7-8|.|.|TRBJ2-7
CASSLGARFSESYEQYF
TGTGCCAGCAGCTTAGGTGCGCGTTTCTCCGAGTCCTACGAGCAGTACTTC
>TRBV9|.|TRBD1|TRBJ2-3
CASSRPGTGTDTQYF
TGTGCCAGCAGTCGACCCGGGACAGGAACAGATACGCAGTATTTT
>TRBV7-9|.|.|TRBJ2-5
CASSPQGWRETQYF
TGTGCCAGCAGCCCGCAGGGATGGCGGGAGACCCAGTACTTC